This T cell receptor (beta chain) originates from a study of cytomegalovirus exposure and HLA in healthy donors. To note about this clone: The antigen is undetermined.

CDR1 and CDR2 from the germline V gene are SGHRS and YFSETQ. V was pared by 2 bases and J by 4 bases, with 4 bases of the junction left unmatched. CDR3 size: 14 residues. Study-level results: In a later analysis, the majority of CMV-associated beta chains seemingly showed HLA restriction. Later analysis revealed greater clonal expansion in HLA-associated TCR beta chains than in equally common others. TCR beta chains numbering 164 were designated cytomegalovirus-associated.

It was with 60 Vbeta and 13 Jbeta primers that the PCR ran. Assay: immunoSEQ multiplex PCR; the TCRdb copy retains only in-frame clones and omits some. The data contain some 190,000 clones, about nine tenths of them singletons. This sequence was found in a man between 25 and 39 years old in good health and CMV-seronegative. V usage is TRBV5-1 and J usage is TRBJ2-3; 7 bases match TRBD1. Sequencing used PBMCs. CDR3 DNA: TGCGCCAGCAGCTTAGGGGGCACGGCAGATACGCAGTATTTT. Its translation is CASSLGGTADTQYF.